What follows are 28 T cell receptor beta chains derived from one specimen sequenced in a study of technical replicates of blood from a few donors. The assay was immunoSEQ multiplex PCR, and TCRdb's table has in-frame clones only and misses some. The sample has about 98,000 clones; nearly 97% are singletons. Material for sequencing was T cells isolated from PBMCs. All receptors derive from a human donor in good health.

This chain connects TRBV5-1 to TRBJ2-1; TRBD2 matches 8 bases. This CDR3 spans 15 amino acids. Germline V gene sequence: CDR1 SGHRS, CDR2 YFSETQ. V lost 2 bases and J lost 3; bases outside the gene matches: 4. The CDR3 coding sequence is TGCGCCAGCAGCTTTAGCGGGGAAGGCTACAATGAGCAGTTCTTC. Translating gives CASSFSGEGYNEQFF.

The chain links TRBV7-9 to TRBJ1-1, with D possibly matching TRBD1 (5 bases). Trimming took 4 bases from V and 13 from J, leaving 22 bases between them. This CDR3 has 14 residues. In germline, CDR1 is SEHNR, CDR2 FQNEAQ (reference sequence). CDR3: CASSSGQGIRGVFF. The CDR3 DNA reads TGTGCCAGCAGCTCCGGACAAGGGATAAGGGGCGTTTTCTTT.

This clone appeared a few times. CDR3 loop: CASSIVRGNEAFF. The DNA of the CDR3 is TGTGCCAGTAGTATAGTACGGGGGAATGAAGCTTTCTTT. The rearrangement links TRBV19 to TRBJ1-1, with D possibly TRBD1 on 5 matching bases. Germline CDR1 LNHDA, CDR2 SQIVND (reference sequence). Deletions cut 1 base from V and 7 bases from J, with 10 bases between. This CDR3 spans 13 amino acids. The full variable domain, rest sourced from reference TRBV19 and TRBJ1-1, is DGGITQSPKYLFRKEGQNVTLSCEQNLNHDAMYWYRQDPGQGLRLIYYSQIVNDFQKGDIAEGYSVSREKKESFPLTVTSAQKNPTAFYLCASSIVRGNEAFFGQGTRLTVV.

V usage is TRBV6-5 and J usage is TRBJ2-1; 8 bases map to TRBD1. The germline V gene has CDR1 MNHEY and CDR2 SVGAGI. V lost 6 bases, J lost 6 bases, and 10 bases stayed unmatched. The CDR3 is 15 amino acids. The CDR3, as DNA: TGTGCCAGCAGCTCGGGGACAGGTAGGGGCAATGAGCAGTTCTTC. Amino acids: CASSSGTGRGNEQFF.

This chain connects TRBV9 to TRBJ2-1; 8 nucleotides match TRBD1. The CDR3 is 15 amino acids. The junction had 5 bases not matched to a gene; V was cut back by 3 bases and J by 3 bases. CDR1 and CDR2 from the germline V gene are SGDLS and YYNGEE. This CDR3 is CASSAPGGSYNEQFF. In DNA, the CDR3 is TGTGCCAGCAGCGCGCCAGGGGGCAGCTACAATGAGCAGTTCTTC.

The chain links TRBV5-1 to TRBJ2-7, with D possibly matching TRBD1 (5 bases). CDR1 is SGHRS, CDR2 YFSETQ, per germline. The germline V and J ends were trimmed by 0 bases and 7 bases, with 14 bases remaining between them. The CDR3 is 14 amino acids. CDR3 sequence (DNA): TGCGCCAGCAGCTTGGATAAGGGGCTTCGGGAGCAGTACTTC. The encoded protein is CASSLDKGLREQYF. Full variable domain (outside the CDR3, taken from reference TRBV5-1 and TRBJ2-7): KAGVTQTPRYLIKTRGQQVTLSCSPISGHRSVSWYQQTPGQGLQFLFEYFSETQRNKGNFPGRFSGRQFSNSRSEMNVSTLELGDSALYLCASSLDKGLREQYFGPGTRLTVT.

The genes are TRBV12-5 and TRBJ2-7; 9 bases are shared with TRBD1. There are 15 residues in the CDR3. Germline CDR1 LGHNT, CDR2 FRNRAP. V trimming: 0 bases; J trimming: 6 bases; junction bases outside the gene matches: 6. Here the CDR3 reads CASGLVLGTGIEQYF. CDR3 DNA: TGTGCTAGTGGTTTGGTACTAGGGACAGGGATCGAGCAGTACTTC.

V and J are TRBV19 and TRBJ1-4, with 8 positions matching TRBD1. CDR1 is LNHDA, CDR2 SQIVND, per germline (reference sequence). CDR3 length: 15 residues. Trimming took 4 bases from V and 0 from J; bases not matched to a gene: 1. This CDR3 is CASSTQGATNEKLFF. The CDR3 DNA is TGTGCCAGTAGTACACAGGGGGCAACTAATGAAAAACTGTTTTTT.

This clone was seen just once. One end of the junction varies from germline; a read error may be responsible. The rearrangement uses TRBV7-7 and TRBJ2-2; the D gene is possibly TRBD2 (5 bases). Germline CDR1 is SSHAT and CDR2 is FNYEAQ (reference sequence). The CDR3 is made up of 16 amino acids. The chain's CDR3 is CASSPSPGSNTGELFF. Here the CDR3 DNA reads TGTGCTAGCAGCCCAAGCCCGGGGTCGAACACCGGGGAGCTGTTTTTT.

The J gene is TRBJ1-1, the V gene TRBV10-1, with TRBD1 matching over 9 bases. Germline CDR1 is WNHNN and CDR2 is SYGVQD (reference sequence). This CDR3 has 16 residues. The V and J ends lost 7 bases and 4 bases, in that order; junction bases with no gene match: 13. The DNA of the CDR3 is TGCGCCAGCAACCAAGGCCCGGGACAGGGATTCACTGAAGCTTTCTTT. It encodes CASNQGPGQGFTEAFF.

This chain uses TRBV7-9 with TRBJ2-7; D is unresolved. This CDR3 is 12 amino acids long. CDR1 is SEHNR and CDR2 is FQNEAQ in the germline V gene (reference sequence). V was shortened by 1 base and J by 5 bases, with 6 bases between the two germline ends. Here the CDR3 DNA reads TGTGCCAGCAGCTTAGGGTCGGACGAGCAGTACTTC. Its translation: CASSLGSDEQYF.

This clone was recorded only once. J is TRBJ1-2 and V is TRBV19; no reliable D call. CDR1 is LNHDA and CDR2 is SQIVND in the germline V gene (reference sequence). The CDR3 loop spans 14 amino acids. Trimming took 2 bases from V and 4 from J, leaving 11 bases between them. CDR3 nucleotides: TGTGCCAGTAGTATAAGGTACAGCCCCTATGGCTACACCTTC. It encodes CASSIRYSPYGYTF.

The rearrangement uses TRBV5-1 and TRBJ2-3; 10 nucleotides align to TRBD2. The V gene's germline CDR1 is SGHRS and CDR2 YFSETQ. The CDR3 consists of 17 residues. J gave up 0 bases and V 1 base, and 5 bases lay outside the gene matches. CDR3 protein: CASSLLTSGASTDTQYF. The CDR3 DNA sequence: TGCGCCAGCAGCTTGCTCACTAGCGGGGCAAGCACAGATACGCAGTATTTT.

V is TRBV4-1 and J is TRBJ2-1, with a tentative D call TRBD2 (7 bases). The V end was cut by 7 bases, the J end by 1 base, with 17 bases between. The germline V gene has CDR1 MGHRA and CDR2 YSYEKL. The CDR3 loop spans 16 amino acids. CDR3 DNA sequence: TGCGCCAGCAAGACCCCGGGGGGCCCTTCCTACAATGAGCAGTTCTTC. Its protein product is CASKTPGGPSYNEQFF.

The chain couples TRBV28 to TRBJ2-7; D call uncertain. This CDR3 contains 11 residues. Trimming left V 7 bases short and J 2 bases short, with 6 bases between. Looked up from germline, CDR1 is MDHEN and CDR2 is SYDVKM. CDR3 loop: CASTSPYEQYF. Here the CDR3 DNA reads TGTGCCAGCACCAGTCCCTACGAGCAGTACTTC.

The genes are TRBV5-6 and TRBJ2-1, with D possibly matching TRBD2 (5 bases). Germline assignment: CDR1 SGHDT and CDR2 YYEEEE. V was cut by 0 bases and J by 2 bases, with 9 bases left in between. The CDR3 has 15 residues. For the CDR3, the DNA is TGTGCCAGCAGCTTGGTCAGCGGACCCTACAATGAGCAGTTCTTC. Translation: CASSLVSGPYNEQFF.

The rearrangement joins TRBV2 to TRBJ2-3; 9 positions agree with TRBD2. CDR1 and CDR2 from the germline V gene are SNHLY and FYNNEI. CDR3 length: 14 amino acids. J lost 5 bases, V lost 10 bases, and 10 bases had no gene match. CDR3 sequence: CATGGGRALDTQYF. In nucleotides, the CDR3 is TGTGCCACCGGAGGCGGGAGGGCCCTAGATACGCAGTATTTT.

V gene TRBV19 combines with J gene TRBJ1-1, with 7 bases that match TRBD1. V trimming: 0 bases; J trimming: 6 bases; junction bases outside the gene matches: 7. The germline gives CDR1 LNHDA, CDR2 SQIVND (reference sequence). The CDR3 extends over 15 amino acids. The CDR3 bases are TGTGCCAGTAGTATAGATGGGGACAGATGGGCTGAAGCTTTCTTT. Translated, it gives CASSIDGDRWAEAFF. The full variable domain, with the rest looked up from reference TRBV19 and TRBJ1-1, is DGGITQSPKYLFRKEGQNVTLSCEQNLNHDAMYWYRQDPGQGLRLIYYSQIVNDFQKGDIAEGYSVSREKKESFPLTVTSAQKNPTAFYLCASSIDGDRWAEAFFGQGTRLTVV.

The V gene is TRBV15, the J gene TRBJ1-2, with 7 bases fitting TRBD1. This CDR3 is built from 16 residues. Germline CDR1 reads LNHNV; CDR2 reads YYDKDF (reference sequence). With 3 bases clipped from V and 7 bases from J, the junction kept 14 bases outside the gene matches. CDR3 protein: CATSSQPPGQRFGYTF. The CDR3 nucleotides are TGTGCCACCAGCAGCCAACCTCCGGGACAGCGTTTTGGCTACACCTTC.

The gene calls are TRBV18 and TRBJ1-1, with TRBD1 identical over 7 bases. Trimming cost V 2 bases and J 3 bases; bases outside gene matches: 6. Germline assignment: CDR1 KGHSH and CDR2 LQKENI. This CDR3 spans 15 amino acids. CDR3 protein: CASSPTEGAYTEAFF. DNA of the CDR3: TGTGCCAGCTCACCAACGGAGGGGGCCTACACTGAAGCTTTCTTT.

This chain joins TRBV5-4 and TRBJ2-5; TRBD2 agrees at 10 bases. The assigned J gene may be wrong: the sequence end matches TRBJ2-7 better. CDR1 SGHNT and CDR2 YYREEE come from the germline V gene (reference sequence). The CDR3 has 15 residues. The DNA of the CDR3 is TGTGCCAGCAGCCAGGAAGCGGGAGGGCCCTACGAGCAGTACTTC. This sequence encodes CASSQEAGGPYEQYF.

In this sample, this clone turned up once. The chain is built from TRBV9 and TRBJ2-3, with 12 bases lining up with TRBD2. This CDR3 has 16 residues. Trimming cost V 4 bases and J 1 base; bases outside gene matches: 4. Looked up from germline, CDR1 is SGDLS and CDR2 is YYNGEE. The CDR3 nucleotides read TGTGCCAGCAGCCCACGGACTAGCGGGGGCACAGATACGCAGTATTTT. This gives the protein CASSPRTSGGTDTQYF.

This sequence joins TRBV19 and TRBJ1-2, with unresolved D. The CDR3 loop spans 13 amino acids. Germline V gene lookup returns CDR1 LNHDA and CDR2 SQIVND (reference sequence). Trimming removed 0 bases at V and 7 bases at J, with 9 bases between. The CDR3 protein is CASSIEGDGGYTF. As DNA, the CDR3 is TGTGCCAGTAGTATAGAAGGAGATGGTGGCTACACCTTC.

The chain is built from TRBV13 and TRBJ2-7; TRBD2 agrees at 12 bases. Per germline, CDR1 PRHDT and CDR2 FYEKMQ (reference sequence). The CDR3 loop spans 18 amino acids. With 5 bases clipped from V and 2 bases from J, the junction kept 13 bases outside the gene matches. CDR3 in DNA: TGTGCCAGCAGCGGAGGGCTAGCGGGAGGGGGCGATGCCTACGAGCAGTACTTC. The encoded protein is CASSGGLAGGGDAYEQYF.

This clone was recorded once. CDR3 bases: TGTGCCAGCAGTGTACAGGGTTACGAGCAGTACTTC. Translation gives CASSVQGYEQYF. V usage is TRBV2 and J usage is TRBJ2-7, with TRBD1 as a possible D gene (6 bases). Germline V CDR1 and CDR2: SNHLY, FYNNEI. This CDR3 region has 12 residues. V was clipped by 4 bases and J by 4 bases, with 8 bases between them. The full variable domain, rest sourced from reference TRBV2 and TRBJ2-7, is EPEVTQTPSHQVTQMGQEVILRCVPISNHLYFYWYRQILGQKVEFLVSFYNNEISEKSEIFDDQFSVERPDGSNFTLKIRSTKLEDSAMYFCASSVQGYEQYFGPGTRLTVT.

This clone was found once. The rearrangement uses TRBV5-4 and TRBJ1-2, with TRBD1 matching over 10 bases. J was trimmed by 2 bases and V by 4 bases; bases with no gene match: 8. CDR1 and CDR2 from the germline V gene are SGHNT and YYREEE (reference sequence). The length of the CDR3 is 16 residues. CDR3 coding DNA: TGTGCCAGCAGCCCTATTCCGGGACAGGGGAACTATGGCTACACCTTC. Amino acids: CASSPIPGQGNYGYTF. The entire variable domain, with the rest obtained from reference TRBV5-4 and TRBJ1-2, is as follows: ETGVTQSPTHLIKTRGQQVTLRCSSQSGHNTVSWYQQALGQGPQFIFQYYREEENGRGNFPPRFSGLQFPNYSSELNVNALELDDSALYLCASSPIPGQGNYGYTFGSGTRLTVV.

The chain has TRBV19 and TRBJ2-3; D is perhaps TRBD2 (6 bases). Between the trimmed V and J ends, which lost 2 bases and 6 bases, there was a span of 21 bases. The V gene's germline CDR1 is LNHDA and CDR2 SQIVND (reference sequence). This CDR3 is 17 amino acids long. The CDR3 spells CASSITAEGPITDTQYF. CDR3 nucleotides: TGTGCCAGTAGTATAACCGCGGAGGGCCCAATCACGGATACGCAGTATTTT.

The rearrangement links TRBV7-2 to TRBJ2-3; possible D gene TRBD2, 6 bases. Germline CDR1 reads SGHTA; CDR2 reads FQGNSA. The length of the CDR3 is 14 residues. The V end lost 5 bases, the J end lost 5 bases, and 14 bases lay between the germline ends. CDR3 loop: CASSPGVAEDTQYF. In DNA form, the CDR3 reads TGTGCCAGCAGCCCGGGGGTAGCGGAAGATACGCAGTATTTT.